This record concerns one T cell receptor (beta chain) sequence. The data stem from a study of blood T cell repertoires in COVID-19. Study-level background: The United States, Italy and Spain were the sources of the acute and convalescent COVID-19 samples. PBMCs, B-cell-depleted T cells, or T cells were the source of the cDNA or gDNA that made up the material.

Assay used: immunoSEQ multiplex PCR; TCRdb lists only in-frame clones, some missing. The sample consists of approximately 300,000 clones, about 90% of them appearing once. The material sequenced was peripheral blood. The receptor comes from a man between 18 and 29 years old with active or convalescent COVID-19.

CDR3 amino acids: CASSLGAGDSGNTIYF. The CDR3, as DNA: TGCGCCAGCAGCTTGGGAGCGGGGGACTCTGGAAACACCATATATTTT. The V call is TRBV5-1, the J call TRBJ1-3; weak D call: TRBD1 (5 bases). The ends were cut back, 0 bases at V and 0 bases at J, with 10 bases in the middle. Germline-derived CDR1 and CDR2 are SGHRS and YFSETQ. This CDR3 has 16 residues.